This T cell receptor (beta chain) was observed in a study of human T cells and chemical hapten exposure (dated by TCRdb to about 2021). Background for the entire study: For sensitization, 2% DPC in acetone was applied to a roughly 2 cm by roughly 2 cm area of upper inner arm skin. Patients additionally received weekly therapeutic DPC doses to the scalp throughout the roughly 26-week study period. Patch testing was done on the upper back using Finn chambers containing 0.01% DPC, and results were scored after 6 days according to International Contact Dermatitis Research Group standards. The patient cohort, mostly female, included alopecia areata with under or over 50% scalp involvement, alopecia totalis and alopecia universalis. Libraries were combined into a pool for sequencing, and differences in TCR yield between samples came mainly from small differences in library volumes within the pool. The study tracked peripheral blood TCR repertoire changes in vivo during primary and secondary sensitization to the hapten diphenylcyclopropenone (DPC) in alopecia patients. Blood samples were taken from patients before sensitization (week 0) and then at 2, 6 and about 24 weeks after DPC sensitization. Blood for TCR sequencing was provided by twenty-nine alopecia patients at one to four time points (pre-sensitization, 2, 6 and 24 weeks).

To prepare the library, RACE was applied. Sequenced on a NextSeq 500. Library preparation attached unique molecular identifiers to individual cDNA molecules for quantitative, reproducible TCR counting. From each blood RNA sample, both TCR alpha and TCR beta chains were sequenced. As for the authors' bioinformatics: The median number of TCRs per sample was around 100,000, ranging from roughly 23,224 to 700,000. The Decombinator software suite was used to annotate V, J and CDR3 in the TCR reads. For PS versus PT1 abundance plots, all samples were subsampled to the same number of TCRs (28,000). Expanded TCRs were defined as absent before sensitization and observed at least eight times at the 2-week time point. The public reads were reanalyzed by TCRdb: fastp trimming at Q25, MiXCR alignment, in-frame beta chains only. Records with the same CDR3 protein are collapsed into one entry carrying the most frequent genes and DNA. None of the V and J calls come from the authors' own analysis; TCRdb made them. Within this sample are over 75,000 distinct CDR3 sequences, with 11% of them counted one time only. The top ten clones comprise 0.8% to 1.2% of the sample.

Sample time point, as interpreted from the label and publication: patch test 3, about 24 weeks after DPC sensitization. This specimen's treatment or condition label, per the study, means: therapeutic diphenylcyclopropenone sensitization with weekly scalp DPC. Blood at each patch-test visit was drawn before the patch test was applied. Eligible patients were aged 18 to 70, diagnosed with alopecia, deemed suitable for DPC therapy, and excluded if pregnant. Total RNA was isolated from unfractionated whole blood collected in Tempus Blood RNA tubes. The research as a whole found: DPC sensitization did not change the number of TCRs with a frequency above 1 in 1000, and there was no evidence of changes in global repertoire structure. Patch test score correlated positively with the number of PT1 expanded TCRs, reaching significance at thresholds 8, 16 and 32 but not at 4. Significantly more large CDR3 similarity clusters were formed by expanded TCRs than by pre-sensitization or healthy control sets, consistent with antigen-driven responses. All patients had alopecia, a presumed autoimmune disease, so their immune response might differ from that of healthy individuals. After repeated subsampling, changes were observed in the strength of the expansion versus patch-test correlation and in the threshold at which the correlation became significant.

CDR1 and CDR2, per the germline V gene, are SGHTA and FQGNSA. The CDR3 numbers 13 residues from cysteine through phenylalanine. Solely the CDR3 DNA is kept, with 39 bases framed from the first base. V and J are truncated by 0 bases and 5 bases respectively, leaving an intervening sequence of 6 bases. This clonotype has ten or more counts. Its recognized antigen is unknown. No much larger clonotype is one base removed from it; base qualities were not supplied. The receptor's source is a young woman with alopecia areata. Some clones in this sample may be carry-over from other donors' samples. Sequencing used whole blood, obtained in connection with sensitization to the hapten diphenylcyclopropenone (DPC). The chain is assembled from TRBV7-2 and TRBJ2-3, with the D call tentatively TRBD1 or TRBD2, each fitting 5 bases. The nucleotide sequence is TGTGCCAGCAGCTTAGCGGGGGAAGATACGCAGTATTTT. The resulting protein is CASSLAGEDTQYF.